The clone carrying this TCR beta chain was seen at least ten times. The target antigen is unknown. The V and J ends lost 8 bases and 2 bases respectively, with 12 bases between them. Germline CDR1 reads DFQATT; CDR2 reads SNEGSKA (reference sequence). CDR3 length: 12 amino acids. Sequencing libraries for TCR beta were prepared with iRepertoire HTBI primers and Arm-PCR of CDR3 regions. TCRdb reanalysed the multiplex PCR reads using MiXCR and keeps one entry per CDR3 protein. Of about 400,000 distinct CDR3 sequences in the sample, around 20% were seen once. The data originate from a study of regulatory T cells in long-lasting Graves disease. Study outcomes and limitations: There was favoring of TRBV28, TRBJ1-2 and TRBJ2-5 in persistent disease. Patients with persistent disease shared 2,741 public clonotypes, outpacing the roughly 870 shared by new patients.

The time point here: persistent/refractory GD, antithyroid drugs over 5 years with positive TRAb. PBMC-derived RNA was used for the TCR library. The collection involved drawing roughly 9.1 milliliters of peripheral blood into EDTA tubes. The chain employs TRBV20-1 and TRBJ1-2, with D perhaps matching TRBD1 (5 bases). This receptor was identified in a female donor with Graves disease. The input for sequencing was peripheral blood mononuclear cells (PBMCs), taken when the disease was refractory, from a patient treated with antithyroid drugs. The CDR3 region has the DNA TGCAGTACCCGACAGAACAACTATGGCTACACCTTC. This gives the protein CSTRQNNYGYTF.